This TCR beta chain was recorded in a study of CD4 T cells in relation to SARS-CoV-2 and coronaviruses. Turning to the study itself: After approximately 10 days of antigen culture, PBMC TCR beta CDR3s were sequenced.

V lost 0 bases and J lost 5; bases outside the gene matches: 16. Germline values: CDR1 KGHSH, CDR2 LQKENI. The CDR3 contains 21 residues. Sequenced by immunoSEQ multiplex PCR; TCRdb stores in-frame clones only, minus some. Of more than 25,000 clones listed, approximately 80% are singletons. About this clone itself: The antigen remains unidentified.

The study's findings and limits: This crossreactivity analysis covered spike protein alone, no other viral proteins.

Unexposed donor CD4+ T cells date from about 2011-2018, before the COVID-19 pandemic. CD4+ T cells were isolated from the cells after roughly 11 days of culture. Unexposed-donor CD4+ T cells were probed with SARS-CoV-2 S/N and four cold-coronavirus spikes, cells permitting. Two million PBMCs per well were cultured with 9 to 10 IU/ml IL-2. The specimen sequenced was CD4+ T cells from PBMCs, cultured in vitro. J is TRBJ2-5 and V is TRBV18; the match to TRBD2 covers 15 bases. The source of this sequence is a human donor in good health. The CDR3 sequence: CASSPPAPGLAGGVLGETQYF. DNA for the CDR3: TGTGCCAGCTCACCACCGGCCCCGGGACTAGCGGGAGGTGTCCTGGGGGAGACCCAGTACTTC.